This entry is about one TCR beta chain. The antigen is not known. A read error may produce the germline difference seen at one junction end. Looked up from germline, CDR1 is SGHTA and CDR2 is FQGTGA. The CDR3 is 19 amino acids. This sample is drawn from a study of post-analysis software for immune sequencing data. The overall study: The cohort encompassed relapsing-remitting, secondary progressive and progressive-relapsing multiple sclerosis disease courses. Overall study results and limits: Among multiple sclerosis patients, normalized Chao1 diversity was significantly below that of controls. By F measure, strong co-clustering occurred among samples prepared in the same batch. The five TRBV segments detected at higher frequency in patients than in controls included TRBV5-6, TRBV5-1 and TRBV20-1.

Unique molecular identifiers were built into the TCR beta cDNA libraries. TCRdb redid the calling of the PCR reads with MiXCR, one entry per CDR3 protein. The table includes 380,000 or so distinct CDR3 sequences, about a third detected once. Sequencing was performed on blood. The sequence came from a girl between 10 and 17 years old with multiple sclerosis. The chain is built from TRBV7-3 and TRBJ2-2; a weak D match, TRBD1 (6 bases). The CDR3 loop is CTSSSPTGMVKVEAGELFF. The CDR3 DNA reads TGTACCAGCAGCTCACCCACAGGGATGGTAAAAGTGGAGGCCGGGGAGCTGTTTTTT.